A single sample gave rise to the 30 T cell receptor beta chains below, sequenced in a study of identical twins (dated by TCRdb to the mid-2010s). Library prep was done by 5' RACE. Instrument used: Illumina HiSeq 2000. The public reads were run again by TCRdb, first through fastp at Q25 and then through MiXCR, and only productive beta chains were kept. A single entry per CDR3 protein holds the most common genes and DNA from its merged rows. For this sample the table gives 1.5 million to 2 million distinct CDR3 sequences, of which about 31% were detected only once. The leading ten clones occupy 0.25% to 0.3% of the sample. The sequencing sample was made of cord blood. These receptors all come from a newborn girl in good health.

The chain carries TRBV27 and TRBJ2-1, with a possible D match to TRBD2 (5 bases). Near its end, the DNA agrees better with TRBJ2-7, so the J call may be wrong. Germline V gives CDR1 MNHEY, CDR2 SMNVEV (reference sequence). CDR3 size: 18 residues. CDR3: CASGSLMRTATRSYEQYF. In DNA, the CDR3 is TGTGCCAGCGGATCTTTAATGAGGACGGCCACTAGATCCTACGAGCAGTACTTC.

The chain combines TRBV16 with TRBJ2-3; 8 bases are a match to TRBD1. The V segment lost 1 base and the J segment 1 base; nucleotides outside the gene matches: 10. Looked up from germline, CDR1 is KGHSY and CDR2 is FQNENV. The CDR3 is made up of 18 amino acids. The CDR3 reads CASSQFSGQGSGTDTQYF. The CDR3 nucleotides read TGTGCCAGCAGCCAATTTTCAGGACAGGGCAGCGGCACAGATACGCAGTATTTT.

This chain uses TRBV4-1 with TRBJ2-1; D is possibly TRBD1 or TRBD2 (6 bases each). Per germline, CDR1 MGHRA and CDR2 YSYEKL. V was clipped by 1 base and J by 2 bases, with 15 bases between them. The CDR3 is 17 amino acids. This chain's CDR3 is CASSQGLGGPPYNEQFF. CDR3 coding DNA: TGCGCCAGCAGCCAAGGGCTAGGGGGGCCTCCCTACAATGAGCAGTTCTTC.

This chain connects TRBV28 to TRBJ2-6; D possibly corresponds to TRBD1 (6 bases). The CDR3 is 17 amino acids. The V end lost 3 bases, the J end lost 0 bases, and 12 bases lay between the germline ends. Germline V gives CDR1 MDHEN, CDR2 SYDVKM. The CDR3 DNA reads TGTGCCAGCAGTTTCCCGACAGGTAGCTCTGGGGCCAACGTCCTGACTTTC. This codes for CASSFPTGSSGANVLTF.

The chain couples TRBV10-3 to TRBJ2-7; 7 positions agree with TRBD1. Trimming cost V 8 bases and J 7 bases; bases outside gene matches: 8. Germline V CDR1 and CDR2: ENHRY, SYGVKD. CDR3 length equals 12 residues. The CDR3 protein is CAIRQGMDEQYF. The CDR3 nucleotides read TGTGCCATCCGACAGGGTATGGATGAGCAGTACTTC.

The rearrangement joins TRBV24-1 to TRBJ1-2; no firm D call. CDR1 KGHDR and CDR2 SFDVKD come from the germline V gene. CDR3 size: 14 residues. Between the trimmed V and J ends, which lost 4 bases and 6 bases, there was a span of 14 bases. CDR3 residues: CATSDRVRRNGYTF. CDR3 sequence (DNA): TGTGCCACCAGTGACCGCGTGAGGAGAAATGGCTACACCTTC.

This clonotype has a count of ten or more. J is TRBJ2-1 and V is TRBV5-1, with 14 bases lining up with TRBD2. This CDR3 comprises 14 residues. CDR1 and CDR2 (germline): SGHRS, YFSETQ. The J segment lost 11 bases and the V segment lost 4 bases, leaving 5 bases of the junction unmatched. CDR3 in amino acids: CASSLGLAGGQQFF. Here the CDR3 DNA reads TGCGCCAGCAGCCTAGGACTAGCGGGGGGTCAGCAGTTCTTC.

The V and J genes are TRBV28 and TRBJ2-3; 14 nucleotides align to TRBD2. This CDR3 is built from 17 residues. In germline, CDR1 is MDHEN, CDR2 SYDVKM. The junction had 7 bases not matched to a gene; V was cut back by 4 bases and J by 4 bases. The CDR3, as DNA: TGTGCCAGCAGTTCACAAGGACTAGCGGGAGGCCCAGATACGCAGTATTTT. Residues: CASSSQGLAGGPDTQYF.

As for this clonotype: A much larger clone lies one base from this, so it may be a read error. The genes are TRBV7-2 and TRBJ2-7; tentative D call: TRBD2 (6 bases). Germline V gene sequence: CDR1 SGHTA, CDR2 FQGNSA. This CDR3 is 13 amino acids long. V was clipped by 1 base and J by 7 bases, with 11 bases between them. CDR3 sequence reads: CASSLVTSNEQYF. CDR3 sequence (DNA): TGTGCCAGCAGCTTAGTAACTAGCAATGAGCAGTACTTC.

This clonotype was counted a few times. The rearrangement joins TRBV28 to TRBJ2-7, with TRBD2 matching over 9 bases. In germline, CDR1 is MDHEN, CDR2 SYDVKM. This CDR3 is 16 amino acids long. With V trimmed by 1 base and J by 2 bases, 6 bases remained unmatched. In nucleotides, the CDR3 is TGTGCCAGCAGTTTATACGGGACTAGCAGACCCTACGAGCAGTACTTC. Encoded protein: CASSLYGTSRPYEQYF.

V and J are TRBV2 and TRBJ1-5; D is ambiguous. The CDR3 has 14 residues. V lost 3 bases to trimming and J lost 2 bases, with 8 bases between them. Germline V gene sequence: CDR1 SNHLY, CDR2 FYNNEI. The CDR3 reads CASSDGNRNQPQHF. CDR3 in DNA: TGTGCCAGCAGTGACGGCAACCGCAATCAGCCCCAGCATTTT.

The chain carries TRBV20-1 and TRBJ2-7; D possibly corresponds to TRBD1 (6 bases). CDR3 size: 13 residues. CDR1 is DFQATT, CDR2 SNEGSKA, per germline (reference sequence). The ends were cut back, 6 bases at V and 7 bases at J, with 19 bases in the middle. CDR3 nucleotide sequence: TGCAGTGCGAGCAACAGGGCAGCGAGGGAGCAGTACTTC. Translating gives CSASNRAAREQYF.

This clonotype turned up a few times. The chain employs TRBV12-3 or TRBV12-4 and TRBJ2-1; 10 bases are a match to TRBD2. The CDR3 covers 17 residues. V was pared by 3 bases and J by 2 bases, with 7 bases of the junction left unmatched. CDR3 sequence reads: CASSFESGRVTYNEQFF. The CDR3 DNA sequence: TGTGCCAGCAGTTTCGAAAGCGGGAGGGTTACCTACAATGAGCAGTTCTTC.

The chain carries TRBV10-3 and TRBJ2-1; maybe TRBD1 (6 bases). This CDR3 is built from 14 residues. Deletions cut 6 bases from V and 5 bases from J, with 14 bases between. The germline V gene has CDR1 ENHRY and CDR2 SYGVKD. CDR3 sequence (DNA): TGTGCCATCAGCGAAAGGACAGAAAACAATGAGCAGTTCTTC. Translating it yields CAISERTENNEQFF.

The CDR3 protein is CASSVFGGGAYEQFF. The DNA for the CDR3 is TGTGCCAGCAGTGTCTTTGGCGGGGGGGCTTATGAGCAGTTCTTC. The rearrangement links TRBV6-4 to TRBJ2-1, with TRBD2 matching over 9 bases. Trimming cost V 4 bases and J 8 bases; bases outside gene matches: 9. Germline V gives CDR1 MRHNA, CDR2 SNTAGT. CDR3 length: 15 residues.

The V call is TRBV28, the J call TRBJ1-1; D might be TRBD1 (6 bases). CDR1 and CDR2 (germline): MDHEN, SYDVKM. V lost 1 base, J lost 2 bases, and 20 bases lay in between. The CDR3 extends over 18 amino acids. CDR3 sequence: CASSLFYVWGHRNTEAFF. The CDR3 nucleotides are TGTGCCAGCAGTTTATTTTACGTTTGGGGACACCGAAACACTGAAGCTTTCTTT.

The chain has TRBV20-1 and TRBJ1-1; D gene unclear. The ends were cut back, 5 bases at V and 1 base at J, with 8 bases in the middle. The CDR3 totals 12 residues. Germline V gives CDR1 DFQATT, CDR2 SNEGSKA (reference sequence). In DNA, the CDR3 is TGCAGTGCTCTAGAGCAGAACACTGAAGCTTTCTTT. Encoded protein: CSALEQNTEAFF.

In its sample, this clonotype was seen a few times. The rearrangement links TRBV11-1 to TRBJ1-1; 9 positions match TRBD1. CDR3 length equals 15 residues. V trimming: 3 bases; J trimming: 4 bases; junction bases outside the gene matches: 6. Germline V gene data show CDR1 as SGHAT and CDR2 as FQDESV (reference sequence). The CDR3 reads CASSFYRGLRTEAFF. The CDR3 DNA follows: TGTGCCAGCAGCTTTTACAGGGGGCTACGCACTGAAGCTTTCTTT.

The gene calls are TRBV20-1 and TRBJ2-4, with 7 nucleotides matching TRBD2. With V trimmed by 5 bases and J by 0 bases, 16 bases remained unmatched. Germline-derived CDR1 and CDR2 are DFQATT and SNEGSKA (reference sequence). The CDR3 has 18 residues. The CDR3 spells CSALLGLQSLQAKNIQYF. CDR3 nucleotide sequence: TGCAGTGCTCTCCTGGGACTACAAAGTCTTCAAGCCAAAAACATTCAGTACTTC.

This chain uses TRBV13 with TRBJ2-4; 15 positions agree with TRBD2. This CDR3 has 21 residues. Per germline, CDR1 PRHDT and CDR2 FYEKMQ (reference sequence). V shed 0 bases, J shed 1 base, and the junction held 10 bases outside the gene matches. The CDR3 coding sequence is TGTGCCAGCAGCTTAGGGCTCTGGACTAGCGGGAGGGAACTGGCCAAAAACATTCAGTACTTC. Protein sequence: CASSLGLWTSGRELAKNIQYF.

This clonotype was picked up a small number of times. The chain is built from TRBV9 and TRBJ2-4, with 12 bases fitting TRBD2. There are 18 residues in the CDR3. V lost 0 bases, J lost 0 bases, and 4 bases stayed unmatched. The germline V gene encodes CDR1 SGDLS and CDR2 YYNGEE. The CDR3 DNA is TGTGCCAGCAGCGTAGGCCTAGCGGGGGGGCTAGCCAAAAACATTCAGTACTTC. This gives the protein CASSVGLAGGLAKNIQYF.

J is TRBJ1-2 and V is TRBV11-2; tentatively, D is TRBD1 (6 bases). Trimming removed 5 bases from V and 1 base from J, with 17 bases in between. There are 16 residues in the CDR3. Germline CDR1 is SGHAT and CDR2 is FQNNGV. The CDR3: CASSRAGQTLNYGYTF. CDR3 nucleotides: TGTGCCAGCAGCCGGGCCGGACAGACCCTTAACTATGGCTACACCTTC.

V is TRBV2 and J is TRBJ1-6; 7 bases line up with TRBD1. J was trimmed by 10 bases and V by 6 bases; bases with no gene match: 12. CDR3 size: 15 residues. Per the germline V gene, CDR1 is SNHLY and CDR2 is FYNNEI. The CDR3 nucleotides read TGTGCCAGCAGGGATACGACAGGGATTAACTCACCCCTCCACTTT. Translating gives CASRDTTGINSPLHF.

Worth noting for this clonotype: Germline is not matched at one junction end, which may reflect a read error. The gene calls are TRBV30 and TRBJ2-4, with D hard to call. Per the germline V gene, CDR1 is GTSNPN and CDR2 is SVGIG (reference sequence). The CDR3 covers 11 residues. CDR3 region: CSWSLAAEQYF. CDR3 DNA sequence: TGTTCCTGGAGTTTGGCGGCAGAGCAGTACTTC.

CDR3 bases: TGTGCCAGCTCACCACCGATAGCTAGCACAGATACGCAGTATTTT. The encoded protein is CASSPPIASTDTQYF. The J gene is TRBJ2-3, the V gene TRBV18, with unresolved D. Germline V gene data show CDR1 as KGHSH and CDR2 as LQKENI. CDR3 length equals 15 residues. Trimming removed 0 bases from V and 0 bases from J, with 7 bases in between.

V and J are TRBV24-1 and TRBJ2-1, with 7 nucleotides matching TRBD2. The CDR3 has 12 residues. J lost 15 bases, V lost 3 bases, and 7 bases had no gene match. Germline V gene sequence: CDR1 KGHDR, CDR2 SFDVKD. The chain's CDR3 is CATSDPGLGPFF. CDR3 nucleotides: TGTGCCACCAGTGATCCCGGACTAGGACCGTTCTTC.

The sample holds a few counts of this clonotype. The chain employs TRBV7-2 and TRBJ2-7; 11 bases agree with TRBD2. The CDR3 is 16 residues long. J lost 3 bases, V lost 6 bases, and 10 bases had no gene match. CDR1 is SGHTA, CDR2 FQGNSA, per germline. The CDR3 DNA is TGTGCCAGCAGACATTGGGGAACTAGCGGGAGCTACGAGCAGTACTTC. Translation gives CASRHWGTSGSYEQYF.

The V gene is TRBV7-6, the J gene TRBJ2-1; 13 bases are shared with TRBD2. Per the germline V gene, CDR1 is SGHVS and CDR2 is FNYEAQ. The CDR3 sequence is 19 residues long. The V gene end was trimmed by 0 bases and the J gene end by 6 bases; junction bases not matched to a gene: 11. The CDR3 region is CASSLAPGLAGALTNEQFF. The CDR3 DNA reads as TGTGCCAGCAGCTTAGCCCCCGGACTAGCGGGGGCGCTAACCAATGAGCAGTTCTTC. The entire variable domain, with the rest obtained from reference TRBV7-6 and TRBJ2-1, is as follows: GAGVSQSPRYKVTKRGQDVALRCDPISGHVSLYWYRQALGQGPEFLTYFNYEAQQDKSGLPNDRFSAERPEGSISTLTIQRTEQRDSAMYRCASSLAPGLAGALTNEQFFGPGTRLTVL.

This clonotype was detected only a few times. The chain recombines TRBV10-3 with TRBJ2-7; the match to TRBD2 covers 7 bases. The CDR3 spans 13 residues. V was pared by 4 bases and J by 4 bases, with 4 bases of the junction left unmatched. Per the germline V gene, CDR1 is ENHRY and CDR2 is SYGVKD. The DNA of the CDR3 is TGTGCCATCAGTGTGGCGGGAGAGTACGAGCAGTACTTC. Translation gives CAISVAGEYEQYF.

The chain employs TRBV3-1 and TRBJ2-2, with TRBD2 identical over 7 bases. The CDR3 runs to 16 residues. Germline V gene data show CDR1 as LGHDT and CDR2 as YNNKEL (reference sequence). The V segment lost 1 base and the J segment 5 bases; nucleotides outside the gene matches: 7. CDR3 DNA sequence: TGTGCCAGCAGCCAAGCCATCCAGGGAGGGACCGGGGAGCTGTTTTTT. Translating it yields CASSQAIQGGTGELFF.